This T cell receptor (beta chain) is drawn from a study of cytomegalovirus exposure and HLA in healthy donors. About the study: There were tens of millions of unique TCRs (from HLA-typed donors) in an early data release. Study-level findings and limits: The presence/absence work took it that sequencing depth was about the same across donors.

On this clone: Antigen unknown.

Germline V gene sequence: CDR1 SNHLY, CDR2 FYNNEI. The CDR3 runs to 14 residues. V shed 5 bases and J shed 1 base, with 9 bases lying between them. 60 Vbeta and 13 Jbeta primers were used in PCR. Sequencing used immunoSEQ multiplex PCR; TCRdb keeps in-frame clones, though not all of them. The sample has around 140,000 clones; about 80% are singletons. The chain links TRBV2 to TRBJ1-3, with D possibly matching TRBD1 (5 bases). This TCR was recovered from a woman aged 18-29 years in good health and CMV-seropositive. Sequenced: PBMCs. The CDR3 is CASSRGRSGNTIYF. The CDR3 DNA follows: TGTGCCAGCAGTCGGGGGAGGTCTGGAAACACCATATATTTT. Drawing the rest from reference TRBV2 and TRBJ1-3, the complete variable domain is EPEVTQTPSHQVTQMGQEVILRCVPISNHLYFYWYRQILGQKVEFLVSFYNNEISEKSEIFDDQFSVERPDGSNFTLKIRSTKLEDSAMYFCASSRGRSGNTIYFGEGSWLTVV.